This TCR beta chain was found in a study of CD8 T cells in ankylosing spondylitis. Whole-study findings and limits: The disease-linked clones had a CD8+ phenotype and low blood frequencies. Seemingly characteristic of ankylosing spondylitis blood was a TCR beta motif consisting of about 8 highly homologous variants. Earlier work had already found some motif variants in reactive arthritis synovial fluid and blood. Reportedly, significant enrichment of disease-linked clones occurred in matched ankylosing spondylitis synovial fluid.

This CDR3 is built from 17 residues. In germline, CDR1 is LGHDT, CDR2 YNNKEL (reference sequence). The junction had 10 bases not matched to a gene; V was cut back by 1 base and J by 8 bases. For TCR beta, libraries came from quantitative 5'-RACE with molecular barcodes. TCRdb fed the 5' RACE reads into MiXCR, producing one record per CDR3 protein. The repertoire holds 200,000 to 250,000 distinct CDR3 sequences, with about 16% as singletons. Concerning this clonotype: Its antigen is unknown.

The sequence was obtained from a male donor with ankylosing spondylitis. The rearrangement links TRBV3-1 to TRBJ2-1, with 11 bases fitting TRBD2. The source material was blood, either unsorted or a sorted T cell fraction (not recorded which). CDR3 amino acids: CASSQVSGGVALDEQFF. CDR3 nucleotide sequence: TGTGCCAGCAGCCAAGTTAGCGGGGGGGTGGCGCTGGATGAGCAGTTCTTC.